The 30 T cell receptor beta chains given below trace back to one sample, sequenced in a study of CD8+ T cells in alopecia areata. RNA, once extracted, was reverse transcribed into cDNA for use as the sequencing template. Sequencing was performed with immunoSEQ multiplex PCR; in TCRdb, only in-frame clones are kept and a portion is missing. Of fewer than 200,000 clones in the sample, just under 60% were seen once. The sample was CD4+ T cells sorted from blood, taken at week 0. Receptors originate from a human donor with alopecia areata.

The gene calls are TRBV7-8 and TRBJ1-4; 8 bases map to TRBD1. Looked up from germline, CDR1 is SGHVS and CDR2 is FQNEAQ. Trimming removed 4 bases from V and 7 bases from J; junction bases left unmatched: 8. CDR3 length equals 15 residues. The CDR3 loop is CASSWPGDRFEKLFF. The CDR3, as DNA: TGTGCCAGCAGCTGGCCCGGGGACAGGTTTGAAAAACTGTTTTTT. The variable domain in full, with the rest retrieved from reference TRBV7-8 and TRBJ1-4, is GAGVSQSPRYKVAKRGQDVALRCDPISGHVSLFWYQQALGQGPEFLTYFQNEAQLDKSGLPSDRFFAERPEGSVSTLKIQRTQQEDSAVYLCASSWPGDRFEKLFFGSGTQLSVL.

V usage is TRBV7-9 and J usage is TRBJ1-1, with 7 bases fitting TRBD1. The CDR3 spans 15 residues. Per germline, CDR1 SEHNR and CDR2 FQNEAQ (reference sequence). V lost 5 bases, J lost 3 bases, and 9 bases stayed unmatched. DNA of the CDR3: TGTGCCAGCAGCCCCTCCGCAGGGGGGTACACTGAAGCTTTCTTT. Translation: CASSPSAGGYTEAFF.

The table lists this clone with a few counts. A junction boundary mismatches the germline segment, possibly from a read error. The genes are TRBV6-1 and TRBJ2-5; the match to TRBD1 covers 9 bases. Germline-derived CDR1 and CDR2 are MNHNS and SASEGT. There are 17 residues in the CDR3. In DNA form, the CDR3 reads TGTGCCATCAGTGAAGGAGGGTCGGACAGGGGTCGAGAGACCCAGTACTTC. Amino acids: CAISEGGSDRGRETQYF.

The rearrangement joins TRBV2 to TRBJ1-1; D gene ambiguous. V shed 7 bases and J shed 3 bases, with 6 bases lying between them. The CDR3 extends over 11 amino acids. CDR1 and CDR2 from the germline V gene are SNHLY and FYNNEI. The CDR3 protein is CASTGYTEAFF. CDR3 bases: TGTGCCAGCACGGGTTACACTGAAGCTTTCTTT.

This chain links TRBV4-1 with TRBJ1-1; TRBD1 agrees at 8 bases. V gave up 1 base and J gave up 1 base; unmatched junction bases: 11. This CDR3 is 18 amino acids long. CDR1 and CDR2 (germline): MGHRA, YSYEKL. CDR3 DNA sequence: TGCGCCAGCAGCCAAGTCCCAGGGGGCACCAAATGGAACACTGAAGCTTTCTTT. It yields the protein CASSQVPGGTKWNTEAFF.

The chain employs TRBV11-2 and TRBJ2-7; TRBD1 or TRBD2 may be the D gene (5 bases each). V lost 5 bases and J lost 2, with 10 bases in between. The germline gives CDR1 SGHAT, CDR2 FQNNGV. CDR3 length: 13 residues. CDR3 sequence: CASSPGTTYEQYF. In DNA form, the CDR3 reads TGTGCCAGCAGCCCCGGGACGACCTACGAGCAGTACTTC.

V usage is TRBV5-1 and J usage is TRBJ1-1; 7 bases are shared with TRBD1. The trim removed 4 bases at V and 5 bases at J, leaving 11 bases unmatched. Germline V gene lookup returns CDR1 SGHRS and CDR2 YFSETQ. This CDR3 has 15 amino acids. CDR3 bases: TGCGCCAGCAGCCAGCGACAGGGAGGAGGGACTGAAGCTTTCTTT. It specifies CASSQRQGGGTEAFF.

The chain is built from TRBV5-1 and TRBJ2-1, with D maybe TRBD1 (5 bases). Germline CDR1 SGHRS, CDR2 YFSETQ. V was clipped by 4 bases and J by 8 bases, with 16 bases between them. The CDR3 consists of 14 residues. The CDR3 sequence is CASSPTAGSDEQFF. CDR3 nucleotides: TGCGCCAGCAGCCCCACGGCAGGGTCCGATGAGCAGTTCTTC.

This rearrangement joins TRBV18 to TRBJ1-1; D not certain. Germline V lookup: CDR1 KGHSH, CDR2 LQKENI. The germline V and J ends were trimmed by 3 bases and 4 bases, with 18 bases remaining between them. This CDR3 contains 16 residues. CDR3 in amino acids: CASSPGMQQPATEAFF. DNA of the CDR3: TGTGCCAGCTCACCTGGGATGCAACAGCCGGCCACTGAAGCTTTCTTT.

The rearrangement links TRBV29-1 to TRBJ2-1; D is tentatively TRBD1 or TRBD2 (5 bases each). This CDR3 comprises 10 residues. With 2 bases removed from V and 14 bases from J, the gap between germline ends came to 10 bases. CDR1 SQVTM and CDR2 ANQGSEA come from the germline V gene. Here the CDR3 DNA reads TGCAGCGTTGAATTGGGGACGGAGTTCTTC. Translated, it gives CSVELGTEFF.

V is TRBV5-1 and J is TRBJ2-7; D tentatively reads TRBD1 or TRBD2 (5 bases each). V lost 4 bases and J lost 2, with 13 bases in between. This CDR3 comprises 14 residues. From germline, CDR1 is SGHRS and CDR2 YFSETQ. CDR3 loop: CASSPGTGTYEQYF. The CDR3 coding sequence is TGCGCCAGCAGCCCCGGGACGGGTACCTACGAGCAGTACTTC. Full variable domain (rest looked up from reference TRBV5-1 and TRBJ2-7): KAGVTQTPRYLIKTRGQQVTLSCSPISGHRSVSWYQQTPGQGLQFLFEYFSETQRNKGNFPGRFSGRQFSNSRSEMNVSTLELGDSALYLCASSPGTGTYEQYFGPGTRLTVT.

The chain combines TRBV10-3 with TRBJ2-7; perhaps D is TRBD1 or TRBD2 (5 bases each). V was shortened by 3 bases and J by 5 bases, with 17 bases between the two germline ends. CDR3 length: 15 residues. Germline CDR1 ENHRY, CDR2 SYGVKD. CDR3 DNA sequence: TGTGCCATCAGTGACGATACTTTCAGGGACGACGAGCAGTACTTC. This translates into CAISDDTFRDDEQYF.

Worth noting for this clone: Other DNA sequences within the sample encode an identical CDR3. CDR3 in amino acids: CAWSRQGAVGYTF. The CDR3 DNA sequence: TGTGCCTGGAGTCGTCAGGGGGCGGTTGGCTACACCTTC. The rearrangement links TRBV30 to TRBJ1-2; 8 bases are a match to TRBD1. The ends lost 2 bases at V and 7 bases at J; junction bases unmatched: 6. Germline V gene sequence: CDR1 GTSNPN, CDR2 SVGIG (reference sequence). There are 13 residues in the CDR3. Full variable domain (remainder filled in from reference TRBV30 and TRBJ1-2): SQTIHQWPATLVQPVGSPLSLECTVEGTSNPNLYWYRQAAGRGLQLLFYSVGIGQISSEVPQNLSASRPQDRQFILSSKKLLLSDSGFYLCAWSRQGAVGYTFGSGTRLTVV.

CDR3 region: CATSGRTQNSPLHF. The CDR3 DNA sequence: TGTGCCACCAGCGGACGGACCCAAAATTCACCCCTCCACTTT. This chain joins TRBV15 and TRBJ1-6; D remains unclear. CDR3 length: 14 amino acids. Trimming took 5 bases from V and 7 from J, leaving 12 bases between them. CDR1 LNHNV and CDR2 YYDKDF come from the germline V gene (reference sequence).

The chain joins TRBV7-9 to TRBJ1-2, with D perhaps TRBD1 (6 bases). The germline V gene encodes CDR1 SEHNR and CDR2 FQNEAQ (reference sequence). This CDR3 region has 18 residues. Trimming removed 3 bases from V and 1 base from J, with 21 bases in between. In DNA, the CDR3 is TGTGCCAGCAGCTTTTATTTGGGGCCAAGGGGGAGTAACTATGGCTACACCTTC. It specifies CASSFYLGPRGSNYGYTF.

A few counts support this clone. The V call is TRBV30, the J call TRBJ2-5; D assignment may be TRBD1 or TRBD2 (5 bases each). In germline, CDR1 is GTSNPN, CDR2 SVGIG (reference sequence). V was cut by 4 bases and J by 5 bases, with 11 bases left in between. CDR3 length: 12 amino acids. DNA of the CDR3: TGTGCCTGGAACGGTGGGGGTGAGACCCAGTACTTC. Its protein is CAWNGGGETQYF.

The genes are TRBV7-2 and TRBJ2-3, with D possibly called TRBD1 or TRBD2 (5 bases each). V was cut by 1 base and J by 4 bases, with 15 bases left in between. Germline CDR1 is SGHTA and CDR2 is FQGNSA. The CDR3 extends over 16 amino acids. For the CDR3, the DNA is TGTGCCAGCAGCTTAGGGGCCTCCGGGGCTGCAGATACGCAGTATTTT. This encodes CASSLGASGAADTQYF.

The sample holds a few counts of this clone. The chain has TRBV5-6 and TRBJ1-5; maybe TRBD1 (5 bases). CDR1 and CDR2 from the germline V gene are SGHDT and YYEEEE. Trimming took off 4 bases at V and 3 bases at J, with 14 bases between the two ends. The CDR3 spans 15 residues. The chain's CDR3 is CASSQAGGANQPQHF. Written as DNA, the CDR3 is TGTGCCAGCAGCCAAGCGGGGGGAGCCAATCAGCCCCAGCATTTT. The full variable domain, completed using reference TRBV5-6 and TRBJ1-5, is DAGVTQSPTHLIKTRGQQVTLRCSPKSGHDTVSWYQQALGQGPQFIFQYYEEEERQRGNFPDRFSGHQFPNYSSELNVNALLLGDSALYLCASSQAGGANQPQHFGDGTRLSIL.

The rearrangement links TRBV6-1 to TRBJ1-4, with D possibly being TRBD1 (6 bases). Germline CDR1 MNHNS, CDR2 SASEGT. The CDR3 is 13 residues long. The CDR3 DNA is TGTGCAACGAGAGCGGGGGGCGGTGAAAAACTGTTTTTT. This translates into CATRAGGGEKLFF.

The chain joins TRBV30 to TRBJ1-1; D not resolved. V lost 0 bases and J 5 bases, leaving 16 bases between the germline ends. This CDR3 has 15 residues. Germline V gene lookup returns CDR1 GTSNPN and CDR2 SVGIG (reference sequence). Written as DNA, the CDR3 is TGTGCCTGGAGTGTATCGGGGTACGTGGGTACTGAAGCTTTCTTT. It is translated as CAWSVSGYVGTEAFF.

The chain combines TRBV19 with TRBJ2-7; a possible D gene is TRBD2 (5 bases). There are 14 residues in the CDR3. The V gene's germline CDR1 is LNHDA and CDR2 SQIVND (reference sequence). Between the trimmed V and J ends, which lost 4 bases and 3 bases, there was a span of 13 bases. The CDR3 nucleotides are TGTGCCAGTAGTAAGCGGTCTAACTACTACGAGCAGTACTTC. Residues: CASSKRSNYYEQYF.

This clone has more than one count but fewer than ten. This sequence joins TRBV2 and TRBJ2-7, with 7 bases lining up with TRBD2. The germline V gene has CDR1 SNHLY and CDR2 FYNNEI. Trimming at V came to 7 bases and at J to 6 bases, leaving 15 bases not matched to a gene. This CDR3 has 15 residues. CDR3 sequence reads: CASNPYVGGIPEQYF. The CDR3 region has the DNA TGTGCCAGCAACCCCTACGTGGGGGGGATCCCCGAGCAGTACTTC. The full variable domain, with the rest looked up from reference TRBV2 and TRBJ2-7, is EPEVTQTPSHQVTQMGQEVILRCVPISNHLYFYWYRQILGQKVEFLVSFYNNEISEKSEIFDDQFSVERPDGSNFTLKIRSTKLEDSAMYFCASNPYVGGIPEQYFGPGTRLTVT.

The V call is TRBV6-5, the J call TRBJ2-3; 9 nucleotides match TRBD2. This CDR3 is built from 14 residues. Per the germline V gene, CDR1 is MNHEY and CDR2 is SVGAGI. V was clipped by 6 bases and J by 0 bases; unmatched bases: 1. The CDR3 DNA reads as TGTGCCAGCAGAAGCGGGGGGAGCACAGATACGCAGTATTTT. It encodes CASRSGGSTDTQYF.

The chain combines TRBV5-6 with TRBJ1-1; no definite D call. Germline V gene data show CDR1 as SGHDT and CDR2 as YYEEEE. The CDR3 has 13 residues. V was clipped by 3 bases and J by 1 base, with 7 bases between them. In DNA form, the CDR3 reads TGTGCCAGCAGCTCGGCCAGGAACACTGAAGCTTTCTTT. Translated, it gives CASSSARNTEAFF. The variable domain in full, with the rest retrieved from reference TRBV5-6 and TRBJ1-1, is DAGVTQSPTHLIKTRGQQVTLRCSPKSGHDTVSWYQQALGQGPQFIFQYYEEEERQRGNFPDRFSGHQFPNYSSELNVNALLLGDSALYLCASSSARNTEAFFGQGTRLTVV.

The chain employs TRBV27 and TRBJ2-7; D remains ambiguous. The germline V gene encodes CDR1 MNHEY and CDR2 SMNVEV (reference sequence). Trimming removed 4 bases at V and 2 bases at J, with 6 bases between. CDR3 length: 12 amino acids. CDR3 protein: CASSSATYEQYF. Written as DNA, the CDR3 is TGTGCCAGCAGTTCAGCGACCTACGAGCAGTACTTC.

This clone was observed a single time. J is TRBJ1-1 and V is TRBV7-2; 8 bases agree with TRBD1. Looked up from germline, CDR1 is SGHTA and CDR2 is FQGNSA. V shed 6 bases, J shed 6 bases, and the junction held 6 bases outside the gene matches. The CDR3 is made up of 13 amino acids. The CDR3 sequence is CASRPGQASEAFF. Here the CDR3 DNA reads TGTGCCAGCAGGCCGGGACAGGCCTCTGAAGCTTTCTTT.

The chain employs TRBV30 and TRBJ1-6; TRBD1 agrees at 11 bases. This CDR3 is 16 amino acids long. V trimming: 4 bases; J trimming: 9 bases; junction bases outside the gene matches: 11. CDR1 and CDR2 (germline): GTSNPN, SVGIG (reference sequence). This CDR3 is CAWKRRSGQGASPLHF. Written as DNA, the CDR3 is TGTGCCTGGAAGCGTCGGTCCGGACAGGGGGCTTCACCCCTCCACTTT.

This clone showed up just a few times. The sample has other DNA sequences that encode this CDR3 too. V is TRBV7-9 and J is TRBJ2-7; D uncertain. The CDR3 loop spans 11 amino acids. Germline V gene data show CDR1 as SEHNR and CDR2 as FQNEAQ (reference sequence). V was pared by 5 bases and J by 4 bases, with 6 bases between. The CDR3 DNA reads TGTGCCAGCAGCCCTCAATACGAGCAGTACTTC. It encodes CASSPQYEQYF.

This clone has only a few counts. CDR3 protein: CASSFARDGNIQYF. For the CDR3, the DNA is TGTGCCAGCAGCTTTGCCCGGGACGGTAACATTCAGTACTTC. The gene calls are TRBV7-8 and TRBJ2-4; possibly TRBD1 or TRBD2 for D (5 bases each). V lost 3 bases and J 7 bases, leaving 13 bases between the germline ends. There are 14 residues in the CDR3. The germline gives CDR1 SGHVS, CDR2 FQNEAQ.

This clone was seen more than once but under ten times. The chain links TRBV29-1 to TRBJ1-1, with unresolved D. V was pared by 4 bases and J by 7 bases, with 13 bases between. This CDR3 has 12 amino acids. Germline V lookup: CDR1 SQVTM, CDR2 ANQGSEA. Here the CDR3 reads CSVVGLGSEAFF. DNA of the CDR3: TGCAGCGTTGTGGGGTTGGGGAGTGAAGCTTTCTTT.